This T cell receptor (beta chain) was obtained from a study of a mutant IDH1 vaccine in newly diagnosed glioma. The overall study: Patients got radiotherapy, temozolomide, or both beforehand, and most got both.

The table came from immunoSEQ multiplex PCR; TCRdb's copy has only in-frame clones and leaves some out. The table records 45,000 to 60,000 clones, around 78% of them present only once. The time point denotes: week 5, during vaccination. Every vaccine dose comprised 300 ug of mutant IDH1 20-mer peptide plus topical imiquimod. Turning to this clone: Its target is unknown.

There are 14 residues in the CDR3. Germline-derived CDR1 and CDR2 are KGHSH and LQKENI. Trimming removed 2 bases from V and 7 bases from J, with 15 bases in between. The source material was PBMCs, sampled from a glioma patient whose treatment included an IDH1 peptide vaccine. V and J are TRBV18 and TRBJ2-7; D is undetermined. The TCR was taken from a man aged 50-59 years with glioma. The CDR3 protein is CASSPGSTSLEQYF. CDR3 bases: TGTGCCAGCTCACCAGGTTCAACGTCCTTGGAGCAGTACTTC.